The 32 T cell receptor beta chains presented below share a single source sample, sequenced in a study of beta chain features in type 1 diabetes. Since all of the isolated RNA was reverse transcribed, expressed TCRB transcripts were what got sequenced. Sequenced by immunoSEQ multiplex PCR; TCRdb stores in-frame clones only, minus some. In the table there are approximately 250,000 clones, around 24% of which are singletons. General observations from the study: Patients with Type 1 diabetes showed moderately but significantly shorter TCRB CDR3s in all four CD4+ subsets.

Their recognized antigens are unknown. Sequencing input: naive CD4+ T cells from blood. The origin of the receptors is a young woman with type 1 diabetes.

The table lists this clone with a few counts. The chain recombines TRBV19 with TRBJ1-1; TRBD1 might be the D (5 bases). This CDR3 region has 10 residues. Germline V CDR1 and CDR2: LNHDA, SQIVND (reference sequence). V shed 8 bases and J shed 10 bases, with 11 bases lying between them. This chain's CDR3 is CASVEGRAFF. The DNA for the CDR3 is TGTGCCAGTGTGGAGGGGAGAGCTTTCTTT.

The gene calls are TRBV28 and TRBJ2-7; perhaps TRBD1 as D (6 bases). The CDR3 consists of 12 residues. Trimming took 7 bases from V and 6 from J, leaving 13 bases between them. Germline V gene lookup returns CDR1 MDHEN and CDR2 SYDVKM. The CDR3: CASTNRVLEQYF. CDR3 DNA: TGTGCCAGCACCAACAGGGTTCTCGAGCAGTACTTC.

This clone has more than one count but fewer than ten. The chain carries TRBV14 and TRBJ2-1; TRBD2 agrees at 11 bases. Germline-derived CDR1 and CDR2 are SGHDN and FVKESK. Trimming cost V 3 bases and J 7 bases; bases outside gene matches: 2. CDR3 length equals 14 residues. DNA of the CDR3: TGTGCCAGCAGCCAGGGGACTAGCGGAAATGAGCAGTTCTTC. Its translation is CASSQGTSGNEQFF.

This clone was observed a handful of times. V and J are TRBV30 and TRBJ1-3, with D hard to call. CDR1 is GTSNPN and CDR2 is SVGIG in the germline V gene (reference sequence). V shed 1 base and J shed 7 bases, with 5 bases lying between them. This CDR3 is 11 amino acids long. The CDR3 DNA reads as TGTGCCTGGAGTGACGAGAACACCATATATTTT. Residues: CAWSDENTIYF.

As DNA, the CDR3 is TGTGCCAGCAGCTTGGACAGGGCGAGTGAAAAACTGTTTTTT. Protein sequence: CASSLDRASEKLFF. The rearrangement joins TRBV5-4 to TRBJ1-4; D possibly corresponds to TRBD1 (6 bases). Germline CDR1 is SGHNT and CDR2 is YYREEE (reference sequence). There are 14 residues in the CDR3. V was pared by 0 bases and J by 7 bases, with 10 bases between. The whole variable domain, remainder taken from reference TRBV5-4 and TRBJ1-4, is ETGVTQSPTHLIKTRGQQVTLRCSSQSGHNTVSWYQQALGQGPQFIFQYYREEENGRGNFPPRFSGLQFPNYSSELNVNALELDDSALYLCASSLDRASEKLFFGSGTQLSVL.

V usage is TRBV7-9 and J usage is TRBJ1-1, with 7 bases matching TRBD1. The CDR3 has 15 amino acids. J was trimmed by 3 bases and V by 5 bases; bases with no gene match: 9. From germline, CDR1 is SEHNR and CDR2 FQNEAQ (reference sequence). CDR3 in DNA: TGTGCCAGCAGCCCTGGACAGGCCACCTACACTGAAGCTTTCTTT. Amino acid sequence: CASSPGQATYTEAFF.

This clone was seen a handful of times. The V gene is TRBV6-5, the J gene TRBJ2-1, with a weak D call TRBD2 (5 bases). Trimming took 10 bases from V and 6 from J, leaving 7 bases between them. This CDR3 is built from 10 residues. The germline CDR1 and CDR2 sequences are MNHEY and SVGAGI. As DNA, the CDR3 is TGTGCCACACGGGGCAATGAGCAGTTCTTC. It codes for CATRGNEQFF.

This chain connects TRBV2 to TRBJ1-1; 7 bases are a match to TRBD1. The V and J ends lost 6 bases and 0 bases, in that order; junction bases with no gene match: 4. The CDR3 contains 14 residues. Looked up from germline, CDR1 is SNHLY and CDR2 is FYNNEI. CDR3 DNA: TGTGCCAGCAGCCCAGGGGGAATGAACACTGAAGCTTTCTTT. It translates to CASSPGGMNTEAFF.

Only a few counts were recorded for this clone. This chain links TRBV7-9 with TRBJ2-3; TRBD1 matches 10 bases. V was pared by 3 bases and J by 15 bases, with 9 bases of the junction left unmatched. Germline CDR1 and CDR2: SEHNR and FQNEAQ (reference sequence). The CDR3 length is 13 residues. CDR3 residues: CASSFLTGGENYF. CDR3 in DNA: TGTGCCAGCAGCTTCCTGACAGGGGGCGAAAATTATTTT.

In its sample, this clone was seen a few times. The CDR3 nucleotides are TGTGCCAGCAGCGTTGTCTCCCGCTCCTACGAGCAGTACTTC. It translates to CASSVVSRSYEQYF. V gene TRBV5-4 combines with J gene TRBJ2-7, with unresolved D. The CDR3 spans 14 residues. The V gene's germline CDR1 is SGHNT and CDR2 YYREEE (reference sequence). V was trimmed by 4 bases and J by 0 bases, leaving 11 bases between them.

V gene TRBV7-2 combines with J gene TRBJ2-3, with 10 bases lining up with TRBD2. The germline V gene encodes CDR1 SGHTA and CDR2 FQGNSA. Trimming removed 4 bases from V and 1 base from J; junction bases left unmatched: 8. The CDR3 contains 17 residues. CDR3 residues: CASSSRTGTSGTDTQYF. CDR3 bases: TGTGCCAGCAGCTCGCGCACCGGGACTAGCGGCACAGATACGCAGTATTTT.

As DNA, the CDR3 is TGCGCCAGCAGCTTTGACAGGGAAGAGACCCAGTACTTC. It is translated as CASSFDREETQYF. The chain links TRBV5-1 to TRBJ2-5; 7 bases are shared with TRBD1. Germline V lookup: CDR1 SGHRS, CDR2 YFSETQ. The CDR3 extends over 13 amino acids. Losses at the gene ends were 2 bases for V and 3 bases for J; bases not matched to a gene: 1.

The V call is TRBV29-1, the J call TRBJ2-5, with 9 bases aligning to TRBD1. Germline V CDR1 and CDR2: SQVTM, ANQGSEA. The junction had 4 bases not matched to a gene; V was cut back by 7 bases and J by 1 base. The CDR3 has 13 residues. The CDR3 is CSGDRGSQETQYF. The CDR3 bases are TGCAGCGGTGACAGGGGGAGCCAAGAGACCCAGTACTTC.

The CDR3 region is CAISERSAGANVLTF. CDR3 DNA: TGTGCCATCAGTGAACGGAGTGCTGGGGCCAACGTCCTGACTTTC. V is TRBV10-3 and J is TRBJ2-6, with D unclear. The V gene lost 3 bases and the J gene lost 2 bases, with 8 bases spanning the gap. The CDR3 runs 15 residues. The germline V gene encodes CDR1 ENHRY and CDR2 SYGVKD.

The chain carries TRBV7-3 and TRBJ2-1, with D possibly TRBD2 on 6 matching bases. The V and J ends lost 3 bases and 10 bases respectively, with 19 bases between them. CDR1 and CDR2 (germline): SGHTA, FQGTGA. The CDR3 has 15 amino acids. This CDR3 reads CASSFSVAVPREQFF. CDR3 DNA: TGTGCCAGCAGCTTTTCTGTAGCGGTCCCCAGGGAGCAGTTCTTC.

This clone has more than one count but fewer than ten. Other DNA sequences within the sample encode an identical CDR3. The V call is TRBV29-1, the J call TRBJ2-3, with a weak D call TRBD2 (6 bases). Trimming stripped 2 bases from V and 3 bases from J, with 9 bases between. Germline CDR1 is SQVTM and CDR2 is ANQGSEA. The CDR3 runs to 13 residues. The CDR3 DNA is TGCAGCGTTGAATCCAGCGGGACAGATACGCAGTATTTT. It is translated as CSVESSGTDTQYF.

CDR3 loop: CASSLLSAANTEAFF. CDR3 sequence (DNA): TGTGCCAGCAGCCTACTCTCTGCTGCTAACACTGAAGCTTTCTTT. V usage is TRBV9 and J usage is TRBJ1-1; D ambiguous. V lost 4 bases to trimming and J lost 2 bases, with 15 bases between them. In germline, CDR1 is SGDLS, CDR2 YYNGEE. The CDR3 is 15 amino acids. Full variable domain (rest looked up from reference TRBV9 and TRBJ1-1): DSGVTQTPKHLITATGQRVTLRCSPRSGDLSVYWYQQSLDQGLQFLIQYYNGEERAKGNILERFSAQQFPDLHSELNLSSLELGDSALYFCASSLLSAANTEAFFGQGTRLTVV.

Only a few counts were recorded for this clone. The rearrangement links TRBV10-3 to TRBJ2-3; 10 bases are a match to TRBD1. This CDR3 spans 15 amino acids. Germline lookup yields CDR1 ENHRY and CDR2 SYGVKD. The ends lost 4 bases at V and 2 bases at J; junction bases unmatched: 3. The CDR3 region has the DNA TGTGCCATCAGTGGACAGGGGGCAGCCACAGATACGCAGTATTTT. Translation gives CAISGQGAATDTQYF.

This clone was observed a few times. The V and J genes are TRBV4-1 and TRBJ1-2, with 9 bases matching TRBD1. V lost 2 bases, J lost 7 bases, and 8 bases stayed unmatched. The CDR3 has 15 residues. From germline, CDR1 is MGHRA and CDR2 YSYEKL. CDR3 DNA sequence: TGCGCCAGCAGCCAAAGCTGGGGACAGGGCCGTGGCTACACCTTC. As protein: CASSQSWGQGRGYTF.

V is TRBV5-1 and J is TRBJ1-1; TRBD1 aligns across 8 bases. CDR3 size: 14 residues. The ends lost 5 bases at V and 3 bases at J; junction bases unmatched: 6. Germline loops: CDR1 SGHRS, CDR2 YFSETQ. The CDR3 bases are TGCGCCAGCAGGGCGGACAGGGAGGACACTGAAGCTTTCTTT. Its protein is CASRADREDTEAFF. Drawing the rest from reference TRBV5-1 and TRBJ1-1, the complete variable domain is KAGVTQTPRYLIKTRGQQVTLSCSPISGHRSVSWYQQTPGQGLQFLFEYFSETQRNKGNFPGRFSGRQFSNSRSEMNVSTLELGDSALYLCASRADREDTEAFFGQGTRLTVV.

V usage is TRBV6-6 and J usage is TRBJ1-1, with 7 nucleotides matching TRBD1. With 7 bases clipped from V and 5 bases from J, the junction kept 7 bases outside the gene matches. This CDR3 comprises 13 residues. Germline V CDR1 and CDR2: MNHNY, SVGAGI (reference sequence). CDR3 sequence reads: CASIGQVITEAFF. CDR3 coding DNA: TGTGCCAGCATAGGACAGGTCATAACTGAAGCTTTCTTT.

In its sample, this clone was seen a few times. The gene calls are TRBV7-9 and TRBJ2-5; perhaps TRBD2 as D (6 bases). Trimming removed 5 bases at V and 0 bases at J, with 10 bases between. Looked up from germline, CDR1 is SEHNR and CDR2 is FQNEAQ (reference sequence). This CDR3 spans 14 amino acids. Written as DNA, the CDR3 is TGTGCCAGCAGCACCCTAGCGTACCAAGAGACCCAGTACTTC. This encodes CASSTLAYQETQYF.

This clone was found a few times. CDR3 coding DNA: TGTGCCAGCAGCGTAGGACTAGCGGGAGTAAAGGGGAGAGAGACCCAGTACTTC. Translating gives CASSVGLAGVKGRETQYF. The chain has TRBV9 and TRBJ2-5, with 12 bases matching TRBD2. The germline V gene has CDR1 SGDLS and CDR2 YYNGEE. Trimming took 0 bases from V and 4 from J; bases not matched to a gene: 10. The CDR3 sequence is 18 residues long.

The DNA for the CDR3 is TGTGCCTGGAGTGTAGACAGGGTCGATGGCTACACCTTC. This translates into CAWSVDRVDGYTF. This rearrangement joins TRBV30 to TRBJ1-2; 7 bases match TRBD1. This CDR3 spans 13 amino acids. CDR1 is GTSNPN, CDR2 SVGIG, per germline (reference sequence). V shed 0 bases and J 6 bases; nucleotides not matched to a gene: 4.

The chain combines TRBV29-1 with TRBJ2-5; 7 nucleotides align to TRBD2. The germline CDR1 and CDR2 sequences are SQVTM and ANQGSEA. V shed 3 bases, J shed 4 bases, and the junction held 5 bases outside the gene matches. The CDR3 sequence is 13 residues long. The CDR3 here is CSVEVGRRETQYF. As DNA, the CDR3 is TGCAGCGTTGAGGTCGGGAGGAGAGAGACCCAGTACTTC.

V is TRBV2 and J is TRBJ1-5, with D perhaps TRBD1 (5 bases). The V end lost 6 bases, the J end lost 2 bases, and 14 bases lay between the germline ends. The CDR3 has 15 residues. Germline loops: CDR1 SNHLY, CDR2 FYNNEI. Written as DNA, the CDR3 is TGTGCCAGCAGAGCGGGTGGGGGAGGCAATCAGCCCCAGCATTTT. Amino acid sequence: CASRAGGGGNQPQHF.

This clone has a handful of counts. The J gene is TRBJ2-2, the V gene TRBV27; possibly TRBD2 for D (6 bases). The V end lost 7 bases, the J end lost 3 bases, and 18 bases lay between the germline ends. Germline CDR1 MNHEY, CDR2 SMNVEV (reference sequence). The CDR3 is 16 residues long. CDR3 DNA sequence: TGTGCCAGCACTCCTTTCGGGGGACCTGACACCGGGGAGCTGTTTTTT. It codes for CASTPFGGPDTGELFF.

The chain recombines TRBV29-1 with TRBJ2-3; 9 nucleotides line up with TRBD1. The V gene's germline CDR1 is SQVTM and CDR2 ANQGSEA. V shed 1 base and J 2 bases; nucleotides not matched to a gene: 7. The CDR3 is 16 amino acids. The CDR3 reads CSVEVWSQGATDTQYF. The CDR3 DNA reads TGCAGCGTTGAAGTATGGTCACAGGGGGCCACAGATACGCAGTATTTT.

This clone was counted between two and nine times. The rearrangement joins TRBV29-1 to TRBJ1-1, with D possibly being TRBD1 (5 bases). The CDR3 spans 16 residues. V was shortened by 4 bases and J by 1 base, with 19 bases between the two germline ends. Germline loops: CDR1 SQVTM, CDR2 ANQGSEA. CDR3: CSVGGIQGTGNTEAFF. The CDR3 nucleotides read TGCAGCGTTGGTGGTATCCAGGGCACGGGGAACACTGAAGCTTTCTTT.

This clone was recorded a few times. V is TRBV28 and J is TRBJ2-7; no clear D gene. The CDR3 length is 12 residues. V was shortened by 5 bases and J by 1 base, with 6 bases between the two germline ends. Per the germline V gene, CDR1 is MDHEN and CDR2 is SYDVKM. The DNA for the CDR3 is TGTGCCAGCAGTGCGGTTTCCTACGAGCAGTACTTC. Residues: CASSAVSYEQYF.

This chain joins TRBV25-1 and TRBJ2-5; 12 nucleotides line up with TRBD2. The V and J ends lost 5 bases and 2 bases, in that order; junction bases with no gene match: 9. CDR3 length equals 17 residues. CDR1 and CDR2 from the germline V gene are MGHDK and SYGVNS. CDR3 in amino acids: CASSQASGRVQQETQYF. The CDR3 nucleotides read TGTGCCAGCAGTCAGGCTAGCGGGAGGGTGCAACAAGAGACCCAGTACTTC.

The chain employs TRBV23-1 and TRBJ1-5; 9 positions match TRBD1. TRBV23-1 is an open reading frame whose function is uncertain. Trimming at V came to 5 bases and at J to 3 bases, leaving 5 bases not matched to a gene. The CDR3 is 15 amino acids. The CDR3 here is CASSWDRVNNQPQHF. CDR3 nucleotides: TGCGCCAGCAGTTGGGACAGGGTAAACAATCAGCCCCAGCATTTT.